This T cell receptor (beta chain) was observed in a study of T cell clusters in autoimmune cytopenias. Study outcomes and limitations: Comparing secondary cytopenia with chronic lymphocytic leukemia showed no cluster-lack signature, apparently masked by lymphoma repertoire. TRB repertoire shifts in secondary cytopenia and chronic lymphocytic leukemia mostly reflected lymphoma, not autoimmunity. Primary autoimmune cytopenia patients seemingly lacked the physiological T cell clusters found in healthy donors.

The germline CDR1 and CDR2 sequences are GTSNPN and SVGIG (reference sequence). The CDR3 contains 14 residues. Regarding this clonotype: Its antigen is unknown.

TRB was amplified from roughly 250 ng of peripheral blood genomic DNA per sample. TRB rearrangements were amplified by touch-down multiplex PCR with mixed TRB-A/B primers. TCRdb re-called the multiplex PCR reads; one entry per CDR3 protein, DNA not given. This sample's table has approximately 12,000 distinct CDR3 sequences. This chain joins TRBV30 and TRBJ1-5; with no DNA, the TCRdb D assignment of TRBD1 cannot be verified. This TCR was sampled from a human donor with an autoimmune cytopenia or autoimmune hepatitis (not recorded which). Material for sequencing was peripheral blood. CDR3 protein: CAWRGQGASQPQHF.